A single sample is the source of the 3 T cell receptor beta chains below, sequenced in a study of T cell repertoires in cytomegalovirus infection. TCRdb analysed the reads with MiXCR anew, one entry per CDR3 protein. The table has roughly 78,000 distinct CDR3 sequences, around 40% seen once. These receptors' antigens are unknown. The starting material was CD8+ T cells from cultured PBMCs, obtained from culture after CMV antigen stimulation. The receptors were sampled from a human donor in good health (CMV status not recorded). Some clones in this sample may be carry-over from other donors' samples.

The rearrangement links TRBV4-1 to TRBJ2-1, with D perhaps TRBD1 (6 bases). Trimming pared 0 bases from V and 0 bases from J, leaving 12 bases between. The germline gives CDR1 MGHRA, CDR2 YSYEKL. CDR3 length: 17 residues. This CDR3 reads CASSQESRGFSYNEQFF. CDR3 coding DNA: TGCGCCAGCAGCCAAGAATCTAGGGGGTTCTCCTACAATGAGCAGTTCTTC.

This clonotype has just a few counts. The DNA for the CDR3 is TGTGCCAGCAGTGACCGGACAGGCAGTGCAGATACGCAGTATTTT. Amino acid sequence: CASSDRTGSADTQYF. The chain is built from TRBV6-1 and TRBJ2-3, with TRBD1 matching 7 bases. The CDR3 has 15 residues. The germline V gene encodes CDR1 MNHNS and CDR2 SASEGT. V shed 3 bases and J 4 bases; nucleotides not matched to a gene: 7.

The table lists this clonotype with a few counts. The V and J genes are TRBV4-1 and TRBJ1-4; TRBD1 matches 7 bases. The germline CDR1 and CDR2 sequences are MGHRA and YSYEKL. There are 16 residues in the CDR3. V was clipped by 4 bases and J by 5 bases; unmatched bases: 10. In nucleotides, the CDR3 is TGCGCCAGCAGCCTAGTCGGGACAGCTGGAAATGAAAAACTGTTTTTT. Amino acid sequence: CASSLVGTAGNEKLFF.